The rows below give T cell receptor beta chains drawn from one sample of a study of identical twins. TCRdb reanalysed the 5' RACE reads using MiXCR and keeps one entry per CDR3 protein. Found here are 1.5 million or so distinct CDR3 sequences, about 32% of them singletons; the top ten hold approximately 0.29%. The specimen sequenced was cord blood. These receptors were obtained from a newborn girl in good health. Each CDR3 is given with its conserved first and last residue. The D gene is left open where the match is weak. Size tells how often a clone was seen (once, few, many) or the class of an expanded clone, and some rows leave it out.

j_call clone_size d_call v_call cdr3_aa cdr3_nt
TRBJ2-5 NA TRBD2 TRBV29-1 CSVAVAGGDNEQYF TGCAGCGTGGCAGTAGCGGGGGGGGACAATGAGCAGTACTTC
TRBJ2-1 NA NA TRBV5-1 CASSSEQQGSEQFF TGCGCCAGCAGCTCCGAGCAACAAGGATCCGAGCAGTTCTTC
TRBJ1-2 NA TRBD1 TRBV5-1 CASSLGTGSNCGYTF TGCGCCAGCAGCTTGGGGACAGGGTCTAACTGTGGCTACACCTTC
TRBJ2-5 NA NA TRBV7-9 CASSLISAEQYF TGTGCCAGCAGCTTAATTTCGGCGGAGCAGTACTTC
TRBJ2-1 NA TRBD2 TRBV3-1 CASSQVGLGYNEQFF TGTGCCAGCAGCCAAGTGGGACTAGGCTACAATGAGCAGTTCTTC
TRBJ2-1 few NA TRBV20-1 CSVKSGATYNEQFF TGCAGTGTCAAGTCGGGGGCCACTTACAATGAGCAGTTCTTC
TRBJ1-6 few NA TRBV7-6 CASSRAPDNSPLHF TGTGCCAGCAGCCGCGCGCCCGATAATTCACCCCTCCACTTT
TRBJ1-5 NA NA TRBV15 CATSRVHGSNQPQHF TGTGCCACCAGCAGAGTACACGGTAGCAATCAGCCCCAGCATTTT
TRBJ1-4 NA NA TRBV6-6 CASSYLQGPLWGEKLFF TGTGCCAGCAGTTACCTCCAGGGGCCTTTATGGGGGGAAAAACTGTTTTTT
TRBJ2-7 many NA TRBV7-9 CASSLGSGTSYEQYF TGTGCCAGCAGCTTAGGGTCGGGGACCTCCTACGAGCAGTACTTC
TRBJ2-3 few NA TRBV18 CASSPRDKSDTQYF TGTGCCAGCTCACCAAGGGACAAATCAGATACGCAGTATTTT
TRBJ2-7 NA TRBD2 TRBV27 CASSSSGSTTYEQYF TGTGCCAGCAGTTCTAGCGGGAGCACCACCTACGAGCAGTACTTC
TRBJ2-1 few NA TRBV14 CASSQNPLVYYNEQFF TGTGCCAGCAGCCAAAACCCCCTAGTGTACTACAATGAGCAGTTCTTC
TRBJ2-1 NA TRBD2 TRBV3-1 CASSQDPPGAGGYNEQFF TGTGCCAGCAGCCAAGATCCGCCGGGGGCGGGAGGTTACAATGAGCAGTTCTTC
TRBJ2-5 NA TRBD2 TRBV7-2 CASSTSGRRQTQYF TGTGCCAGCAGCACTAGCGGGAGGAGACAGACCCAGTACTTC
TRBJ2-1 NA TRBD2 TRBV20-1 CGVRRASGSTNEQFF TGCGGTGTCAGAAGGGCTAGCGGGAGCACGAATGAGCAGTTCTTC
TRBJ2-7 once TRBD2 TRBV27 CASTLAVSSYNEQYF TGTGCCAGCACCCTAGCGGTTAGCTCCTACAATGAGCAGTACTTC
TRBJ2-1 NA TRBD1 TRBV13 CASSLWTGVPLYNEQFF TGTGCCAGCAGCTTATGGACAGGGGTCCCCCTCTACAATGAGCAGTTCTTC
TRBJ1-4 NA TRBD1 TRBV11-2 CASSLLLGQGAMGEKLFF TGTGCCAGCAGCTTATTGCTCGGACAGGGGGCGATGGGTGAAAAACTGTTTTTT
TRBJ2-3 NA NA TRBV10-2 CASSVSFRDTQYF TGCGCCAGCAGTGTATCCTTCAGGGATACGCAGTATTTT
TRBJ2-7 NA TRBD2 TRBV5-1 CASSFPGLAGINEQYF TGCGCCAGCAGCTTTCCCGGACTAGCGGGAATCAATGAGCAGTACTTC
TRBJ2-1 NA NA TRBV6-6 CASSYSLQGRLNEQFF TGTGCCAGCAGTTACTCGTTACAGGGGAGGCTAAATGAGCAGTTCTTC
TRBJ2-7 NA NA TRBV7-2 CASSLDYRQSYEHYF TGTGCCAGCAGCTTAGACTACCGCCAGTCCTACGAGCACTACTTC
TRBJ2-3 few TRBD2 TRBV5-1 CASSLDMREGRGDTQYF TGCGCCAGCAGCTTGGATATGCGGGAGGGCCGAGGGGATACGCAGTATTTT
TRBJ1-5 once TRBD1 TRBV20-1 CSARGQGEWYSNQPQHF TGCAGTGCTAGGGGACAGGGAGAGTGGTATAGCAATCAGCCCCAGCATTTT
TRBJ2-1 NA NA TRBV5-4 CASSLDRYSYNEQFF TGTGCCAGCAGCTTGGATCGCTACTCCTACAATGAGCAGTTCTTC
TRBJ2-7 NA TRBD2 TRBV10-1 CASSAGTSGAFSYNEQYF TGCGCCAGCAGTGCCGGGACTAGCGGGGCTTTCTCCTACAATGAGCAGTACTTC
TRBJ1-2 few NA TRBV6-1 CASSEAEGVAVYYGYTF TGTGCCAGCAGTGAAGCCGAAGGGGTGGCGGTCTACTATGGCTACACCTTC
TRBJ2-3 few TRBD1 TRBV25-1 CASSGFRGRTDTQYF TGTGCCAGCAGTGGGTTCAGGGGGCGCACAGATACGCAGTATTTT
TRBJ2-7 few TRBD1 TRBV19 CASSPGQGNGYEQYF TGTGCCAGTAGTCCTGGACAGGGAAATGGCTACGAGCAGTACTTC
TRBJ2-1 NA TRBD2 TRBV28 CATASFSGTGYNEQFF TGTGCCACTGCCTCCTTTAGCGGGACGGGGTACAATGAGCAGTTCTTC
TRBJ1-2 few NA TRBV4-2 CASSQEGTVLLPNYGYTF TGTGCCAGCAGCCAAGAAGGAACAGTCCTTCTACCTAACTATGGCTACACCTTC
TRBJ2-1 few TRBD1 TRBV29-1 CSAVGTGIRYNEQFF TGCAGCGCTGTGGGGACAGGGATTAGGTACAATGAGCAGTTCTTC
TRBJ2-7 NA NA TRBV7-9 CASSWSSLYEQYF TGTGCCAGCAGCTGGTCGTCTCTATACGAGCAGTACTTC
TRBJ2-7 few NA TRBV10-2 CASSGKGLAPTYEQYF TGCGCCAGCAGTGGTAAGGGGTTAGCGCCTACCTACGAGCAGTACTTC
TRBJ2-7 few TRBD1 TRBV4-2 CASSHDIPGQGPYEQYF TGTGCCAGCAGCCATGACATCCCGGGACAGGGGCCCTACGAGCAGTACTTC
TRBJ2-1 NA NA TRBV5-1 CASGHGVNEQFF TGCGCCAGCGGCCATGGCGTGAATGAGCAGTTCTTC
TRBJ2-7 NA NA TRBV12-3/TRBV12-4 CASTPFLVSGSYNEQYF TGTGCCAGCACCCCGTTTTTGGTTAGCGGCTCCTACAATGAGCAGTACTTC
TRBJ1-1 NA TRBD1 TRBV29-1 CSMDRGPNTEAFF TGCAGCATGGACAGGGGGCCGAACACTGAAGCTTTCTTT
TRBJ2-4 many NA TRBV4-2 CASSQEGVAKNIQYF TGTGCCAGCAGCCAAGAGGGGGTAGCCAAAAACATTCAGTACTTC
TRBJ1-1 few NA TRBV12-5 CASGLDQGMKAFF TGTGCTAGTGGTTTGGACCAGGGGATGAAAGCTTTCTTT
TRBJ2-7 few TRBD2 TRBV27 CASKRSSGSYEQYF TGTGCCAGCAAGAGGTCTAGCGGTTCCTACGAGCAGTACTTC
TRBJ2-3 NA NA TRBV20-1 CSAREDFTETTDTQYF TGCAGTGCTAGAGAGGACTTTACGGAAACCACAGATACGCAGTATTTT
TRBJ1-6 many NA TRBV12-3/TRBV12-4 CASSSRGNYSPLHF TGTGCCAGCAGTTCCAGGGGCAATTATTCACCCCTCCACTTT
TRBJ2-5 few TRBD2 TRBV5-4 CASSLTRLAGGQLMDEQYF TGTGCCAGCAGCTTGACTCGACTAGCGGGAGGTCAGTTAATGGATGAGCAGTACTTC
TRBJ1-5 few NA TRBV5-1 CASSYGPKGIGNQPQHF TGCGCCAGCAGCTACGGACCGAAGGGGATAGGGAATCAGCCCCAGCATTTT
TRBJ2-1 NA TRBD2 TRBV25-1 CASSGLAYSYNEQFF TGTGCCAGCAGTGGACTAGCGTACTCCTACAATGAGCAGTTCTTC
TRBJ2-1 many TRBD2 TRBV29-1 CSVEGTSGYPNEQFF TGCAGCGTTGAAGGCACTAGCGGGTATCCTAATGAGCAGTTCTTC
TRBJ2-5 NA NA TRBV12-5 CASGSQGLLGLETQYF TGTGCTAGTGGCTCCCAGGGTCTCCTCGGATTGGAGACCCAGTACTTC
TRBJ2-5 few TRBD2 TRBV3-1 CASSPWSLGLAGGETQYF TGTGCCAGCAGTCCATGGTCTCTCGGACTAGCGGGAGGAGAGACCCAGTACTTC
TRBJ2-1 NA TRBD2 TRBV7-2 CASSQGTSTYNEQFF TGTGCCAGCAGCCAAGGGACTAGTACCTACAATGAGCAGTTCTTC
TRBJ1-2 few NA TRBV7-9 CASSSTDRINYGYTF TGTGCCAGCAGCTCAACAGACAGGATTAACTATGGCTACACCTTC
TRBJ1-2 NA NA TRBV6-1 CASSEVRRSHYGYTF TGTGCCAGCAGTGAAGTACGGAGGTCTCACTATGGCTACACCTTC
TRBJ2-1 many TRBD2 TRBV4-1 CASSRLAVYNEQFF TGTGCCAGCAGCCGACTAGCGGTCTACAATGAGCAGTTCTTC
TRBJ1-6 NA NA TRBV4-2 CASSQGGGQINSPPHF TGTGCCAGCAGCCAAGGGGGAGGACAGATCAATTCACCCCCCCACTTT
TRBJ2-7 NA NA TRBV7-6 CASGGAGYEQYF TGTGCCAGCGGGGGGGCCGGCTACGAGCAGTACTTC
TRBJ2-1 NA TRBD2 TRBV12-3/TRBV12-4 CASSWRLAGYNEQFF TGTGCCAGCAGTTGGAGGCTAGCGGGGTACAATGAGCAGTTCTTC
TRBJ2-7 NA TRBD2 TRBV27 CASSPSGYSSYEQYF TGTGCCAGCAGTCCTAGCGGGTATAGCTCCTACGAGCAGTACTTC
TRBJ1-3 few NA TRBV12-3/TRBV12-4 CATTGGGTGNTIYF TGTGCCACCACTGGGGGGGGCACTGGAAACACCATATATTTT
TRBJ1-1 few NA TRBV5-1 CASSLTGSPRTEAFF TGCGCCAGCAGCTTGACCGGGAGCCCGCGCACTGAAGCTTTCTTT